The TCR beta chain described here comes from a study of blood T cell repertoires in COVID-19. The trim removed 2 bases at V and 2 bases at J, leaving 6 bases unmatched. This CDR3 is 16 amino acids long. In germline, CDR1 is GTSNPN, CDR2 SVGIG (reference sequence). Method: immunoSEQ multiplex PCR; TCRdb's copy keeps in-frame clones and lacks some. The top ten clones hold roughly 1.2% of a sample with 130,000 to 150,000 clones, more than 75% of them seen once. The chain links TRBV30 to TRBJ1-4; 9 nucleotides align to TRBD1. Sequenced material: PBMCs or T cells enriched from blood (not recorded which). The receptor's source is a woman between 25 and 40 years old with acute COVID-19. DNA of the CDR3: TGTGCCTGGAGTCGACAGGGGGTCCCTACTAATGAAAAACTGTTTTTT. Protein product: CAWSRQGVPTNEKLFF.